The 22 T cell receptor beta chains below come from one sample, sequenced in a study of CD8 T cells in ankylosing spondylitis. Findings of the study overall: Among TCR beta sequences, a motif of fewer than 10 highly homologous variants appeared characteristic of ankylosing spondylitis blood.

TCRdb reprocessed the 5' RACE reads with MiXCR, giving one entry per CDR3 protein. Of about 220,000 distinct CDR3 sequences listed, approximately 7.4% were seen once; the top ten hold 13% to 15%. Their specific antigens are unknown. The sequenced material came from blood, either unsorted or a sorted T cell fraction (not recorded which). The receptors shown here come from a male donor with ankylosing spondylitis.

CDR3 sequence (DNA): TGTGCCAGCAGCTACTCTAGCACCTCAAGGACGGAGACCCAGTACTTC. Amino acid sequence: CASSYSSTSRTETQYF. The genes are TRBV11-1 and TRBJ2-5; TRBD2 might be the D (5 bases). Germline V gene data show CDR1 as SGHAT and CDR2 as FQDESV (reference sequence). The CDR3 contains 16 residues. Deletions cut 4 bases from V and 5 bases from J, with 20 bases between. The full variable domain, its missing parts supplied by reference TRBV11-1 and TRBJ2-5, is EAEVAQSPRYKITEKSQAVAFWCDPISGHATLYWYRQILGQGPELLVQFQDESVVDDSQLPKDRFSAERLKGVDSTLKIQPAELGDSAMYLCASSYSSTSRTETQYFGPGTRLLVL.

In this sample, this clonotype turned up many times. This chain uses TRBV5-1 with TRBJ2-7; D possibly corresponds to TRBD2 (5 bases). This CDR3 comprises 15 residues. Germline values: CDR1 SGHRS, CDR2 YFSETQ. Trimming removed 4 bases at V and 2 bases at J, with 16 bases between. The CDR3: CASSPGRTGAYEQYF. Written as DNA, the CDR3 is TGCGCCAGCAGCCCCGGGCGAACCGGGGCCTACGAGCAGTACTTC.

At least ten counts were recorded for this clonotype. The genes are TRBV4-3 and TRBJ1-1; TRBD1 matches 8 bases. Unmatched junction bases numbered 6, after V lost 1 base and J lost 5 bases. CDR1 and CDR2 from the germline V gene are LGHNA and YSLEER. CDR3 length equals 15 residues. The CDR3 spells CASSQAVRGQTEAFF. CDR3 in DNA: TGCGCCAGCAGCCAAGCTGTCAGGGGGCAGACTGAAGCTTTCTTT.

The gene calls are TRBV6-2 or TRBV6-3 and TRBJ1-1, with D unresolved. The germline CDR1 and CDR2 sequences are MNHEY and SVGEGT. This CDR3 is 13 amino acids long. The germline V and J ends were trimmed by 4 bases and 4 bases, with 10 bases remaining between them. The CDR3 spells CASSWKVVTEAFF. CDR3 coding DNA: TGTGCCAGCAGTTGGAAGGTAGTCACTGAAGCTTTCTTT.

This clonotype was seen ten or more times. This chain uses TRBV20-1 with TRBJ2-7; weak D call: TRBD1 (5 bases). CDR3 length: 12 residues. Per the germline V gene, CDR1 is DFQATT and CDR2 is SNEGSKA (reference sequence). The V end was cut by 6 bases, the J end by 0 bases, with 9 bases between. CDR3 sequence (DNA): TGCAGTGCAAAGGACATCTCCTACGAGCAGTACTTC. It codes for CSAKDISYEQYF.

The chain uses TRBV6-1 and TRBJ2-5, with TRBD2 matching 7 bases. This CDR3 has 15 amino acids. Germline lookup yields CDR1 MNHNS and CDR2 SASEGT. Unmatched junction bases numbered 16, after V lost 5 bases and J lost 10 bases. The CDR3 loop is CASSPFRVSTGGQYF. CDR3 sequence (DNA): TGTGCCAGCAGTCCGTTTCGGGTCTCAACGGGGGGCCAGTACTTC.

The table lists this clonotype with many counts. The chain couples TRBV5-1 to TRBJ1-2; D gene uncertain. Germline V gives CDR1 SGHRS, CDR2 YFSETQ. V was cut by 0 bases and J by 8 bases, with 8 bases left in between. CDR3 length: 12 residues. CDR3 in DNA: TGCGCCAGCAGCTTGGGGACGAGAGGCTACACCTTC. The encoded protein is CASSLGTRGYTF.

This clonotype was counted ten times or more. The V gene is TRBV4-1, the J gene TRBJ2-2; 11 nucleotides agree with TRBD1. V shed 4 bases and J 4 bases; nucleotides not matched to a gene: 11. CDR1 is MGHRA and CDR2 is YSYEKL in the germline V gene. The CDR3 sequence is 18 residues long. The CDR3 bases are TGCGCCAGCAGCCTTAACTTTCGGACAGGGGGCTTCACCGGGGAGCTGTTTTTT. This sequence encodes CASSLNFRTGGFTGELFF.

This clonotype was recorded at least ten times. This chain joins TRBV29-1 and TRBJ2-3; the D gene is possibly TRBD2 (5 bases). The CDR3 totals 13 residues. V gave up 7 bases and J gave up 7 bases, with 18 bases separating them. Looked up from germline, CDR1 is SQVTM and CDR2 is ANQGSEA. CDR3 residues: CSGVERARYTQYF. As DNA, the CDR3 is TGCAGCGGGGTCGAGAGGGCCAGGTATACGCAGTATTTT.

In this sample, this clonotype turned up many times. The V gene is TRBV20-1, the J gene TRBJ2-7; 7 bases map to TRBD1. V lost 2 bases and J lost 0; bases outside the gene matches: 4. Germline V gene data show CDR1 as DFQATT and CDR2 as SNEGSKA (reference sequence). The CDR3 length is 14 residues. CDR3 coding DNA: TGCAGTGCTAGACCGGGACAGTTCTCCTACGAGCAGTACTTC. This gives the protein CSARPGQFSYEQYF.

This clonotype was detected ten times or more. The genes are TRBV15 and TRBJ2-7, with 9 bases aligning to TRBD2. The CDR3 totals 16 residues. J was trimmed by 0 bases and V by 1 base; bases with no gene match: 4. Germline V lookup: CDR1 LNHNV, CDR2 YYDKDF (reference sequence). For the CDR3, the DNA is TGTGCCACCAGCAGAGGCCTAGCGGGGAGCTCCTACGAGCAGTACTTC. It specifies CATSRGLAGSSYEQYF.

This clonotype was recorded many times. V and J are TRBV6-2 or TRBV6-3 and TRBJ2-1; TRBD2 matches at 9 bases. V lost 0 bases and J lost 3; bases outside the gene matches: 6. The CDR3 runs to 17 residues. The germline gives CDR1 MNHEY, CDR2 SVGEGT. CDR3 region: CASSYSRERGDYNEQFF. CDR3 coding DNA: TGTGCCAGCAGTTACTCGAGGGAGCGGGGGGACTACAATGAGCAGTTCTTC.

The CDR3 loop is CASSQETGRDGYTF. For the CDR3, the DNA is TGTGCCAGCAGCCAAGAGACAGGGCGTGATGGCTACACCTTC. V is TRBV4-2 and J is TRBJ1-2; 7 bases are a match to TRBD1. The CDR3 covers 14 residues. Germline V lookup: CDR1 LGHNA, CDR2 YNFKEQ. V lost 0 bases to trimming and J lost 6 bases; unmatched junction nucleotides: 4.

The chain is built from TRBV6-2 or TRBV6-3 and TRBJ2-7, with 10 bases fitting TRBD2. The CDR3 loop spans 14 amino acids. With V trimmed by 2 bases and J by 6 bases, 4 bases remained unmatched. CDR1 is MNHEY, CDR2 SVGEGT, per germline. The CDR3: CASSYVLAGREQYF. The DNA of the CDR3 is TGTGCCAGCAGTTACGTACTAGCGGGGCGCGAGCAGTACTTC.

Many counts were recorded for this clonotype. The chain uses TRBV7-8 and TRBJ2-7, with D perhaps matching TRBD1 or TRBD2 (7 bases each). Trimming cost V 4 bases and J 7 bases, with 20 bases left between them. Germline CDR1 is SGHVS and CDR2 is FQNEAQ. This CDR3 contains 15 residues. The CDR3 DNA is TGTGCCAGCAGCTCGTTACAGGGGACTATATTGGAGCAGTACTTC. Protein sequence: CASSSLQGTILEQYF.

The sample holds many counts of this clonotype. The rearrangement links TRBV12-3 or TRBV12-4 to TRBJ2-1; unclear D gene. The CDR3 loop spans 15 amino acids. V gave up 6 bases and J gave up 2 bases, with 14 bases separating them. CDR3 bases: TGTGCCAGCAGCATCTCAGGTATACCCTACAATGAGCAGTTCTTC. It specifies CASSISGIPYNEQFF.

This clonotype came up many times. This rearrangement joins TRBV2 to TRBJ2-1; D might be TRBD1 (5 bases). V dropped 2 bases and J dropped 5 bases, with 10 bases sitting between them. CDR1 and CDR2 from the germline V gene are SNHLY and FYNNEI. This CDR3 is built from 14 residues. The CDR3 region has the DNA TGTGCCAGCAGTGAAAGACAGAGAAACAATGAGCAGTTCTTC. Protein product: CASSERQRNNEQFF.

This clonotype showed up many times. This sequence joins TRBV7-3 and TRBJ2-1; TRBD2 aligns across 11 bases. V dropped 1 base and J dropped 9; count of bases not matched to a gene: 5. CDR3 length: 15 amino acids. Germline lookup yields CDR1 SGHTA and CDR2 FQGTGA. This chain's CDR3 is CASSLISSGGGEQFF. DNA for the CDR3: TGTGCCAGCAGCTTAATTAGTAGCGGGGGGGGTGAGCAGTTCTTC.

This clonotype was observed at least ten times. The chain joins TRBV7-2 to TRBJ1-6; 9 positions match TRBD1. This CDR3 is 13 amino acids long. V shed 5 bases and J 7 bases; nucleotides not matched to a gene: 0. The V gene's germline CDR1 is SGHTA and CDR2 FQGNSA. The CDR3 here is CASSGQGNSPLHF. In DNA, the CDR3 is TGTGCCAGCAGCGGACAGGGGAATTCACCCCTCCACTTT.

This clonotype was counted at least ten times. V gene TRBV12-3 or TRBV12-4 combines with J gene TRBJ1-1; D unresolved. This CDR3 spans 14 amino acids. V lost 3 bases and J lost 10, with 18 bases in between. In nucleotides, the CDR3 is TGTGCCAGCAGTTTTGGTTTGCGACCCGACCCAGCTTTCTTT. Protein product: CASSFGLRPDPAFF.

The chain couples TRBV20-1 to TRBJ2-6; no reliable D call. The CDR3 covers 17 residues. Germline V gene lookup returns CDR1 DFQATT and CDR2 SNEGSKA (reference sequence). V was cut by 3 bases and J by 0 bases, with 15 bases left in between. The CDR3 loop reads CSASPLDRASGANVLTF. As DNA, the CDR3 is TGCAGTGCTAGTCCCCTAGATAGGGCCTCTGGGGCCAACGTCCTGACTTTC.

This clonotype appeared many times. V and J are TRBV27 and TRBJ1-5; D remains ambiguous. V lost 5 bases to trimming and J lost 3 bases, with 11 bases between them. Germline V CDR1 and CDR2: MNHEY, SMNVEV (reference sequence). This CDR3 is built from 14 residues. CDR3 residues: CASSDQPSNQPQHF. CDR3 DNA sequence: TGTGCCAGCAGTGACCAACCCTCCAATCAGCCCCAGCATTTT.